This T cell receptor (beta chain) derives from a study of TIL therapy for anti-PD-1-resistant metastatic lung cancer. Study-level background: Tumors carried a median about 1.5 non-synonymous mutations per megabase.

This CDR3 has 15 residues. V lost 8 bases to trimming and J lost 3 bases; unmatched junction nucleotides: 9. Germline V gene sequence: CDR1 MDHEN, CDR2 SYDVKM. General study points: Patients were highly selected, enriched for treatment-naive, never-smoker and oncogene-addicted cases. Many TIL product clones were absent from baseline tumor, suggesting clonal contraction.

About this clone itself: The target antigen is unknown.

The immunoSEQ assay was v3. Profiled with immunoSEQ multiplex PCR; TCRdb holds only in-frame clones, not every one. This table holds roughly 92,000 clones, just over 65% found once. Specified time point: pre-treatment sample, taken before nivolumab and TIL therapy. The tumor samples were excised metastases, mostly pleural nodules or supraclavicular lymph nodes. Patients were adults with stage 4 NSCLC. Sequenced material: tumor tissue, taken at baseline. This receptor was taken from a person aged 25-79 years with non-small cell lung cancer. V usage is TRBV28 and J usage is TRBJ2-3; TRBD1 matches at 9 bases. The CDR3 bases are TGTGCCAGCGGATCCGGGACAGGGTTGACAGATACGCAGTATTTT. It specifies CASGSGTGLTDTQYF.